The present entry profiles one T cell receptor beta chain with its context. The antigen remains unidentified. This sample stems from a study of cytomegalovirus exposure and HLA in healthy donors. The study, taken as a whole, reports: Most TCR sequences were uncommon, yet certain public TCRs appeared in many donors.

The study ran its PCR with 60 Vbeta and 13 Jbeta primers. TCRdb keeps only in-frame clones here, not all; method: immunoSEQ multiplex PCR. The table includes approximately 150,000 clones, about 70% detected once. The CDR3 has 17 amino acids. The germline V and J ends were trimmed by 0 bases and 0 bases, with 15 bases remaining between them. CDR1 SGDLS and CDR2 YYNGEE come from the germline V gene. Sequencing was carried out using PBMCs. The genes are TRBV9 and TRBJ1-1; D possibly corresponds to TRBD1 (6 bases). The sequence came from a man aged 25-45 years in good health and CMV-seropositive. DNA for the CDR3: TGTGCCAGCAGCGTAGTACAGGGTGGGTGGCTGAACACTGAAGCTTTCTTT. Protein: CASSVVQGGWLNTEAFF.